A single count supports the clone carrying this T cell receptor (beta chain). What it binds is unknown. These data come from a study of T cell responses to AZD1222 COVID-19 vaccine. General study results and limits: Donors in the cohort were predominantly white British and more often female, and clonal diversity was possibly underestimated.

The CDR3 covers 13 residues. V was clipped by 6 bases and J by 8 bases, with 14 bases between them. Here immunoSEQ multiplex PCR was the method, and the copy in TCRdb shows in-frame clones only, minus some. The sample includes more than 100,000 clones, about 92% seen only once; the top ten take under 5.5%. The sequence came from an adult in good health. The sample was peripheral blood, taken on day 0 of AZD1222 vaccination. The chain is built from TRBV12-3 or TRBV12-4 and TRBJ2-1; tentatively, D is TRBD2 (6 bases). The CDR3 here is CASSPRLVYEQFF. The DNA for the CDR3 is TGTGCCAGCAGCCCAAGACTAGTCTATGAGCAGTTCTTC.